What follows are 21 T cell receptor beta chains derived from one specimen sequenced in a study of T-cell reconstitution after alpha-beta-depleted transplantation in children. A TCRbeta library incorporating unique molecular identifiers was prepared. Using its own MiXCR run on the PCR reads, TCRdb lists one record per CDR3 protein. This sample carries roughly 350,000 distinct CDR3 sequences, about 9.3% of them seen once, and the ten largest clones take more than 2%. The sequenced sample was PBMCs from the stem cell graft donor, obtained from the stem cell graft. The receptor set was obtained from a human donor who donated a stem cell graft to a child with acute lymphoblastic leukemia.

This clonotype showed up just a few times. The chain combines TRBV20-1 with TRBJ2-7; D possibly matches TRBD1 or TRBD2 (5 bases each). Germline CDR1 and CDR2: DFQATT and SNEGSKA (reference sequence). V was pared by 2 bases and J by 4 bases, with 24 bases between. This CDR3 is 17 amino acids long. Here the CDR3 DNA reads TGCAGTGCTAGAAGAGGGGTTAGAAGCGTGGGGATTTACGAGCAGTACTTC. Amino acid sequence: CSARRGVRSVGIYEQYF.

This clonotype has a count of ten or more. In nucleotides, the CDR3 is TGCGCCAGCAGCCCGAGCGGGACAGGCGAGCGGTATGAAGCTTTCTTT. Protein sequence: CASSPSGTGERYEAFF. The chain uses TRBV4-3 and TRBJ1-1; TRBD1 agrees at 8 bases. From germline, CDR1 is LGHNA and CDR2 YSLEER. V lost 4 bases and J lost 7; bases outside the gene matches: 14. The CDR3 is 16 amino acids.

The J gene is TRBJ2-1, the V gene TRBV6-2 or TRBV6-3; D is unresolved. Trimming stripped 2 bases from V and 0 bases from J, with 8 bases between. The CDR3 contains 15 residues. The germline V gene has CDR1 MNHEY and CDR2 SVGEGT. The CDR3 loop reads CASSYLGVSYNEQFF. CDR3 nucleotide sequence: TGTGCCAGCAGTTACCTAGGTGTCTCCTACAATGAGCAGTTCTTC.

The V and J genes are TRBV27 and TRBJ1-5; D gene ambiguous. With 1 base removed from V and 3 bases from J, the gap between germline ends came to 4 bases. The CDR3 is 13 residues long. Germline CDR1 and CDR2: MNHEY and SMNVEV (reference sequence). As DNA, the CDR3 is TGTGCCAGCAGTTTATTTATCAATCAGCCCCAGCATTTT. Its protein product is CASSLFINQPQHF.

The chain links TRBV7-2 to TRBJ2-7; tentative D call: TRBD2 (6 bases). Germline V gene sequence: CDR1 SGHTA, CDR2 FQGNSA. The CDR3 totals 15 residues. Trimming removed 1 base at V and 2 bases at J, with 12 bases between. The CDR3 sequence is CASSLGVEGPYEQYF. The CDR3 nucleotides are TGTGCCAGCAGCTTAGGAGTGGAGGGTCCCTACGAGCAGTACTTC.

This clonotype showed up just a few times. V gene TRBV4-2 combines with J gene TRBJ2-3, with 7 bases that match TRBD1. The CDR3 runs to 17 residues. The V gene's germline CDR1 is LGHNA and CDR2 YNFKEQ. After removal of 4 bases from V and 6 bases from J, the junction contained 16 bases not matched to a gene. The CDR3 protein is CASSRRTGLAAGDTQYF. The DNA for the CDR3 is TGTGCCAGCAGCCGCCGGACAGGCCTAGCTGCCGGGGATACGCAGTATTTT.

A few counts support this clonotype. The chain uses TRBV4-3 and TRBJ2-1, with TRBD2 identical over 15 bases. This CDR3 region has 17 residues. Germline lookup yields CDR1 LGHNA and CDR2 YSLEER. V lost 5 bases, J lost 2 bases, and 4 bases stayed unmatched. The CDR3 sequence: CASSKGLAGGPYNEQFF. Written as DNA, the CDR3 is TGCGCCAGCAGCAAGGGACTAGCGGGAGGACCCTACAATGAGCAGTTCTTC.

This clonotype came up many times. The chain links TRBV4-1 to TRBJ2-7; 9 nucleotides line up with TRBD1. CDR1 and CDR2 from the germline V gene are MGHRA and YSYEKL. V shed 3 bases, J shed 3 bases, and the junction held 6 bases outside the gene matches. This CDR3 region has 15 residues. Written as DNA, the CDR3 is TGCGCCAGCAGCCAGGTACCGGGACAGGGCTACGAGCAGTACTTC. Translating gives CASSQVPGQGYEQYF.

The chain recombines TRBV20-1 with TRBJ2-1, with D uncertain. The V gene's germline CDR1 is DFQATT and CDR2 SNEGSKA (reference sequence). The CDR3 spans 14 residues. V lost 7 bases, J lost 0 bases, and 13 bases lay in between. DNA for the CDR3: TGCAGTGGAGCTAATCTCATCTCCTACAATGAGCAGTTCTTC. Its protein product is CSGANLISYNEQFF.

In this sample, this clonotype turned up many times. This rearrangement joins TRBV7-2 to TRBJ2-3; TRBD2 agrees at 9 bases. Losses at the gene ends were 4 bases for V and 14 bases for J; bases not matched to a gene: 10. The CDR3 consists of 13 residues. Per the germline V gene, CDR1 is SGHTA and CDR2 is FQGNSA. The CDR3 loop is CASSSPTSGHPYF. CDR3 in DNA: TGTGCCAGCAGCTCTCCGACTAGCGGCCATCCGTATTTT. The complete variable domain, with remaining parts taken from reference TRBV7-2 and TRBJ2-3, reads GAGVSQSPSNKVTEKGKDVELRCDPISGHTALYWYRQSLGQGLEFLIYFQGNSAPDKSGLPSDRFSAERTGGSVSTLTIQRTQQEDSAVYLCASSSPTSGHPYFGPGTRLTVL.

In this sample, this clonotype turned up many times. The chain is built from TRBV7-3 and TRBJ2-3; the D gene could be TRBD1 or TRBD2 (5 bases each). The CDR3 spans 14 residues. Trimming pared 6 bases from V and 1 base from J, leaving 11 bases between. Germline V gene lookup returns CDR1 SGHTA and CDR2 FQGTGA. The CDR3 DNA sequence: TGTGCCAGCAGGATGGGGCGGGGCACAGATACGCAGTATTTT. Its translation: CASRMGRGTDTQYF.

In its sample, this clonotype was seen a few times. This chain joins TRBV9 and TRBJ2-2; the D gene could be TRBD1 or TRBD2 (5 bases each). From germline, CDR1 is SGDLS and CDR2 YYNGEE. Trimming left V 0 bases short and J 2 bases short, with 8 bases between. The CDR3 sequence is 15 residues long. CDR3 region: CASSVVGANTGELFF. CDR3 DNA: TGTGCCAGCAGCGTAGTCGGGGCTAACACCGGGGAGCTGTTTTTT.

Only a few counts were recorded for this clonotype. The CDR3 protein is CASSLVSAGTYEQYF. CDR3 nucleotide sequence: TGTGCCAGCAGCTTAGTTTCGGCAGGGACCTACGAGCAGTACTTC. This chain connects TRBV7-9 to TRBJ2-7; D is perhaps TRBD1 (5 bases). V was shortened by 1 base and J by 2 bases, with 12 bases between the two germline ends. This CDR3 contains 15 residues. CDR1 is SEHNR and CDR2 is FQNEAQ in the germline V gene (reference sequence).

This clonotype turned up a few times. The CDR3, as DNA: TGTGCCAGCAGCCTCTCGACTAGCGGAAACCAAGAGACCCAGTACTTC. Translating it yields CASSLSTSGNQETQYF. The chain links TRBV3-1 to TRBJ2-5; 9 bases fit TRBD2. The CDR3 consists of 16 residues. V lost 4 bases and J lost 0; bases outside the gene matches: 6. The V gene's germline CDR1 is LGHDT and CDR2 YNNKEL (reference sequence).

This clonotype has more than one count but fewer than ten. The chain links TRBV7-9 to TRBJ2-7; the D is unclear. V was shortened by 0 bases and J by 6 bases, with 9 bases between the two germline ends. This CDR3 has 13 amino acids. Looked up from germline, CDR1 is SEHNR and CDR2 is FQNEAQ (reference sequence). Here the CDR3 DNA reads TGTGCCAGCAGCTTAGCCAGGATGAGCGAGCAGTACTTC. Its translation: CASSLARMSEQYF.

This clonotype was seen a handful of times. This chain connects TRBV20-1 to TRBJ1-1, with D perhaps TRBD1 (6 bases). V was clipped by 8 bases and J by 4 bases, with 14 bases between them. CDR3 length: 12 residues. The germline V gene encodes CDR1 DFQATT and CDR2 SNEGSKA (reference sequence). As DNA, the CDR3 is TGCAGTATACCCCAGGGGAGCACTGAAGCTTTCTTT. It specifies CSIPQGSTEAFF.

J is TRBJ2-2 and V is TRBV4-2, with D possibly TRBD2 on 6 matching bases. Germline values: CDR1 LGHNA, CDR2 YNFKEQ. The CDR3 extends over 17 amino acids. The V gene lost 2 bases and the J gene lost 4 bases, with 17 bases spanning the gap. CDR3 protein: CASSQFQSTSSTGELFF. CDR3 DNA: TGTGCCAGCAGCCAATTCCAATCGACTAGTTCCACCGGGGAGCTGTTTTTT.

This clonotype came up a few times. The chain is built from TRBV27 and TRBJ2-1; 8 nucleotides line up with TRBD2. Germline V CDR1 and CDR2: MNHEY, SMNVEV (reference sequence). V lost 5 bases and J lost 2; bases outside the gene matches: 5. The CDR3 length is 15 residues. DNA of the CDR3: TGTGCCAGCAGTAATTTAGCGGGACCCTACAATGAGCAGTTCTTC. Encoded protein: CASSNLAGPYNEQFF.

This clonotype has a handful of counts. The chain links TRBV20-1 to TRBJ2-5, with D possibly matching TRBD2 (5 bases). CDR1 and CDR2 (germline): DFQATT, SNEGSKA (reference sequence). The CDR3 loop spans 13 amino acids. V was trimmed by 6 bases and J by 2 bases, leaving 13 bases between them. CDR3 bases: TGCAGTGCCCCGAGGGTCCGACAAGAGACCCAGTACTTC. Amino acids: CSAPRVRQETQYF.

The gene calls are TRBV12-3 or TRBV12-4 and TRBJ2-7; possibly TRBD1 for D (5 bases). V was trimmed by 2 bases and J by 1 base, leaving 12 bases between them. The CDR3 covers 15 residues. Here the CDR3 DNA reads TGTGCCAGCAGTTTACAGGGCTTCGGGTCCTACGAGCAGTACTTC. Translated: CASSLQGFGSYEQYF.

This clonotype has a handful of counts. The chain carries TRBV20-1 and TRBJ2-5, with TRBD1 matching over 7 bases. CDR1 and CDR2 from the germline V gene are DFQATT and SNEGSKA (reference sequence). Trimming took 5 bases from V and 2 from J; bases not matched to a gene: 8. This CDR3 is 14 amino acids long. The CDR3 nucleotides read TGCAGTGCTGCTCCGGACAGGCGACAAGAGACCCAGTACTTC. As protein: CSAAPDRRQETQYF.